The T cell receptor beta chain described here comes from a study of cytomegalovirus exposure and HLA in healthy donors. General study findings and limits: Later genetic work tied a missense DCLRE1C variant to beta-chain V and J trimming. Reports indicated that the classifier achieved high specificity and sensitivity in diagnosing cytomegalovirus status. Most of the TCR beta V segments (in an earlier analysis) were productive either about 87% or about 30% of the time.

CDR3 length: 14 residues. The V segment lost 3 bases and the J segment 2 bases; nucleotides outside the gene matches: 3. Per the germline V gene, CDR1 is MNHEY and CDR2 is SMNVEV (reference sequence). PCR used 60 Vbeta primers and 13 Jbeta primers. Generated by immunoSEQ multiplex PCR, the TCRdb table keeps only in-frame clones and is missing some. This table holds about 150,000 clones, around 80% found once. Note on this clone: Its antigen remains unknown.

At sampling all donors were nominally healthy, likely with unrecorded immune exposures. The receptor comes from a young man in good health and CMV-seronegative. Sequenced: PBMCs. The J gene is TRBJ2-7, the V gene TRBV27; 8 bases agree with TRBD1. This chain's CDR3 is CASSLTGAAYEQYF. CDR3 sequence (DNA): TGTGCCAGCAGTTTGACAGGGGCGGCCTACGAGCAGTACTTC.